This T cell receptor beta chain was recovered during a study of blood T cell repertoires in COVID-19. Overall study context: Acute and convalescent COVID-19 specimens originated in the United States, Italy and Spain. PBMCs, B-cell-depleted T cells, or T cells were the source of the cDNA or gDNA that made up the material.

In the source study's methods: Reference gene primer amplification gave nucleated cell count estimates. Assay used: immunoSEQ multiplex PCR; TCRdb lists only in-frame clones, some missing. Clone size and V and J calls were adopted from that table, with D and trimming inferred from the DNA. The sample shows 30,000 to 50,000 clones, approximately 85% of them seen only once. CDR1 and CDR2 from the germline V gene are LNHDA and SQIVND (reference sequence). Trimming left V 8 bases short and J 3 bases short, with 25 bases between. This CDR3 comprises 17 residues. This sequence was found in a man between 60 and 75 years old with acute or convalescent COVID-19. The J gene is TRBJ1-1, the V gene TRBV19, with D perhaps matching TRBD1 (6 bases). The source material was peripheral blood. In nucleotides, the CDR3 is TGTGCCAGTCTCGACCGCCGGGGGGGGGCGTTGGACACTGAAGCTTTCTTT. It encodes CASLDRRGGALDTEAFF.